The text below deals with one T cell receptor beta chain. The antigen is unknown. All the patients suffered relapse after autologous stem cell transplantation, and brentuximab vedotin exposure differed. Magnetic negative selection was used to purify CD4+ T cells from thawed PBMCs. Here immunoSEQ multiplex PCR was the method, and the copy in TCRdb shows in-frame clones only, minus some. Among approximately 28,000 clones listed, around three quarters were seen once. The data were obtained in a study of PD-1 blockade in classical Hodgkin lymphoma. CDR3 length: 13 residues. The V gene lost 2 bases and the J gene lost 4 bases, with 6 bases spanning the gap. Germline V gene data show CDR1 as MDHEN and CDR2 as SYDVKM. Study-wide results and caveats: Diversity similar to that of newly diagnosed patients was seen at baseline in complete responders. While CD8+ TCR diversity did not rise significantly by C4D1, CD4+ TCR diversity did. When set against healthy donors, newly diagnosed patients were reported to show lower baseline TCR diversity.

This receptor was taken from a human donor with classical Hodgkin lymphoma. The chain carries TRBV28 and TRBJ2-1, with TRBD1 as a possible D gene (5 bases). The sequences come from CD4+ T cells from blood, collected at baseline. In DNA form, the CDR3 reads TGTGCCAGCAGTTTACAGGGTTACAATGAGCAGTTCTTC. Translating it yields CASSLQGYNEQFF. Based on the CDR3 plus reference TRBV28 and TRBJ2-1, the full variable domain is DVKVTQSSRYLVKRTGEKVFLECVQDMDHENMFWYRQDPGLGLRLIYFSYDVKMKEKGDIPEGYSVSREKKERFSLILESASTNQTSMYLCASSLQGYNEQFFGPGTRLTVL.